The clone carrying this TCR beta chain was recorded once. No antigen is known for it. The record originates from a study of shared clonotypes between healthy human individuals. Points from the study as a whole: Genetic and exposure-history diversity was limited by the small donor number.

CDR1 is MDHEN and CDR2 is SYDVKM in the germline V gene. V was clipped by 2 bases and J by 3 bases, with 10 bases between them. The CDR3 totals 14 residues. Using immunoSEQ multiplex PCR, the repertoire was profiled, and TCRdb retains in-frame clones only, with some absent. The repertoire consists of about 2.3 million clones, with just under 95% occurring once and the leading ten covering about 0.41%. This chain links TRBV28 with TRBJ1-2; D is undetermined. The sequence came from a young man in good health. Some clones in this sample may be carry-over from other donors' samples. Sequencing was carried out using naive CD4+ T cells from PBMCs. Subset meaning: CD45RA+ positively selected. The CDR3 region is CASSLGNRDYGYTF. The CDR3 coding sequence is TGTGCCAGCAGTTTAGGCAATCGAGACTATGGCTACACCTTC.